This record covers a single TCR beta chain. The antigen remains undetermined. Germline CDR1 is MNHEY and CDR2 is SMNVEV (reference sequence). The CDR3 length is 14 residues. The V gene lost 4 bases and the J gene lost 5 bases, with 15 bases spanning the gap. The data were obtained in a study of molecular identifiers for immune sequencing clone quantification. Study outcomes and limitations: For effector cells, clones above 20 RNA copies held over 98% of molecules; for naive cells, under 1%.

For bulk TCR libraries, previously described methods and listed TCR primers were used. Using its own MiXCR run on the PCR reads, TCRdb lists one record per CDR3 protein. The sample shows about 510,000 distinct CDR3 sequences, 20% to 25% of them seen only once. Every naive CD8 library was made from between roughly 18,000 and 1,000,000 sorted cells with 10%, 30% or 50% RNA. Naive CD8 T cells, phenotype CD8+CD4-CCR7+CD45RA+, were sorted. The chain joins TRBV27 to TRBJ2-7, with unresolved D. Sequenced input: naive CD8+ T cells from blood, with Jurkat cell RNA spiked in. Subset of the sample: FACS-sorted CD8+CD4-CCR7+CD45RA+ naive T cells. The TCR was taken from a human donor in good health. Some libraries in this study had Jurkat cell RNA spiked in. CDR3 loop: CASSWAGGWDEQYF. The CDR3 DNA sequence: TGTGCCAGCAGTTGGGCTGGTGGTTGGGACGAGCAGTACTTC.